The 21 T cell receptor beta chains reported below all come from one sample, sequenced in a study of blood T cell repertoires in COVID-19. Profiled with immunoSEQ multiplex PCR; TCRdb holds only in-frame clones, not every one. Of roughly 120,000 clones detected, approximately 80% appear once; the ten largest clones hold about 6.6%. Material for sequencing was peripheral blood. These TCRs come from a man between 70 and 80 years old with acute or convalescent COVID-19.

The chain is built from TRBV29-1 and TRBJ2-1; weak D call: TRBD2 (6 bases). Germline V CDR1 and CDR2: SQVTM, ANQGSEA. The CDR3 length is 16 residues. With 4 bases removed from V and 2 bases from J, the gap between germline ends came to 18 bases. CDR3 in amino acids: CSVVSGQEGAYNEQFF. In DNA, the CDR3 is TGCAGCGTTGTAAGTGGGCAGGAGGGAGCCTACAATGAGCAGTTCTTC.

The CDR3 sequence: CASSLASPPGAFF. The CDR3, as DNA: TGTGCCAGCAGCTTAGCGTCGCCCCCCGGAGCTTTCTTT. The chain recombines TRBV7-9 with TRBJ1-1; D not resolved. CDR1 SEHNR and CDR2 FQNEAQ come from the germline V gene (reference sequence). CDR3 length equals 13 residues. The ends were cut back, 0 bases at V and 10 bases at J, with 12 bases in the middle.

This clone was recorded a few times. The CDR3 DNA reads TGCGCCAGCAGCCAAGATTGGGGCCAGCTTAGAGCTTTCTTT. Encoded protein: CASSQDWGQLRAFF. The gene calls are TRBV4-1 and TRBJ1-1; D is perhaps TRBD1 (5 bases). V gave up 0 bases and J gave up 10 bases, with 15 bases separating them. The CDR3 consists of 14 residues. The germline V gene has CDR1 MGHRA and CDR2 YSYEKL.

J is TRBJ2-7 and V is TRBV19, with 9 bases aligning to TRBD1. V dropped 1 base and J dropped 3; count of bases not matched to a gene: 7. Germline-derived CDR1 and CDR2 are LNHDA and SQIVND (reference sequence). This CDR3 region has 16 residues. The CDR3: CASSIVGDRGNYEQYF. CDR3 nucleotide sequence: TGTGCCAGTAGTATAGTGGGCGACAGGGGGAACTACGAGCAGTACTTC.

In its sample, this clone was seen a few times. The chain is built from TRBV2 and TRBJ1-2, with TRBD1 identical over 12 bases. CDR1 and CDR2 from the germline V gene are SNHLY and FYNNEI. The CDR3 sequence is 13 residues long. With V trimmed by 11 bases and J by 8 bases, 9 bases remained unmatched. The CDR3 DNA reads TGTGCCGGAGCGCAGGGACAGGGGGCAGGCTACACCTTC. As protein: CAGAQGQGAGYTF.

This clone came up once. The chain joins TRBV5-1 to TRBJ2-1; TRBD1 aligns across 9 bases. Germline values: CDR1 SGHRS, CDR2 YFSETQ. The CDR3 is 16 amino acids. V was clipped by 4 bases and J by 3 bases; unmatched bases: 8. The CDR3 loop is CASSAMGQGFYNEQFF. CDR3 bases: TGCGCCAGCAGCGCCATGGGACAGGGTTTCTACAATGAGCAGTTCTTC. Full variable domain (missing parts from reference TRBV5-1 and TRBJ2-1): KAGVTQTPRYLIKTRGQQVTLSCSPISGHRSVSWYQQTPGQGLQFLFEYFSETQRNKGNFPGRFSGRQFSNSRSEMNVSTLELGDSALYLCASSAMGQGFYNEQFFGPGTRLTVL.

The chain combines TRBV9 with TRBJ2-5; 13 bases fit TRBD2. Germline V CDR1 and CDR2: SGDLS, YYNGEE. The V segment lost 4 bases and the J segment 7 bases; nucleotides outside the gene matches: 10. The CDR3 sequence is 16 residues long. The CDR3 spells CASSIGLAGVPGTQYF. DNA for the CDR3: TGTGCCAGCAGCATCGGACTAGCGGGAGTTCCTGGGACCCAGTACTTC.

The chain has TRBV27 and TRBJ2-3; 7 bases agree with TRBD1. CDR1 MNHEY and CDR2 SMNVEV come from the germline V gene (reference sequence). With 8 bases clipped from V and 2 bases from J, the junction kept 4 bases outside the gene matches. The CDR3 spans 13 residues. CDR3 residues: CASRGQNTDTQYF. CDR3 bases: TGTGCCAGCCGGGGACAGAACACAGATACGCAGTATTTT.

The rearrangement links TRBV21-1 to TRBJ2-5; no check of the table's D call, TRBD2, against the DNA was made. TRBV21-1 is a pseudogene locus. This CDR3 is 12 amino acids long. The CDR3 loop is CASTAGEETQYF. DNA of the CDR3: TGTGCCAGCACGGCCGGGGAAGAGACCCAGTACTTC.

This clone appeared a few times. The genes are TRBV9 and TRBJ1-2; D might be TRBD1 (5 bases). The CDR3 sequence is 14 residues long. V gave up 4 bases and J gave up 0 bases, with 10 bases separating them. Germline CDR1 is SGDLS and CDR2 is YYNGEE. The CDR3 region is CASSPQVANYGYTF. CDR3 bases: TGTGCCAGCAGCCCACAGGTCGCTAACTATGGCTACACCTTC.

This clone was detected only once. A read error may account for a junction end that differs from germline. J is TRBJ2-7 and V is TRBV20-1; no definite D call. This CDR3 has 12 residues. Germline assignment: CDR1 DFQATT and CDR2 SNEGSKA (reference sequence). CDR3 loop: CSASTTGYEHYF. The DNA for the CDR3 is TGCAGTGCTAGTACGACTGGCTACGAGCATTACTTC.

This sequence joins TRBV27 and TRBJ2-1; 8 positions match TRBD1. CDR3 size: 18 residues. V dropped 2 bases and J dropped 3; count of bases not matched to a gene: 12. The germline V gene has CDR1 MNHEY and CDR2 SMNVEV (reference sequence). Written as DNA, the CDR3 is TGTGCCAGCAGTTTAGGCCATGGGGCAGGGGGCGACTACAATGAGCAGTTCTTC. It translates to CASSLGHGAGGDYNEQFF.

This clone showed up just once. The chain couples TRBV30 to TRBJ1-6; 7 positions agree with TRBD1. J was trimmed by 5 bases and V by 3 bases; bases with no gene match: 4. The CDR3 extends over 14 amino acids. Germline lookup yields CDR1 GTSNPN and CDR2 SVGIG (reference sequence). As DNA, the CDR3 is TGTGCCTGGAGGGGGACAGCCAATAATTCACCCCTCCACTTT. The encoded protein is CAWRGTANNSPLHF.

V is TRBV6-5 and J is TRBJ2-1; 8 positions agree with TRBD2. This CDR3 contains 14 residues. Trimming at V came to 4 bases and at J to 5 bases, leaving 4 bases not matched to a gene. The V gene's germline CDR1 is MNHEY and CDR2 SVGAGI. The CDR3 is CASSSSAGDNEQFF. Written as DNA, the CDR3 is TGTGCCAGCAGTTCTTCAGCGGGAGACAATGAGCAGTTCTTC.

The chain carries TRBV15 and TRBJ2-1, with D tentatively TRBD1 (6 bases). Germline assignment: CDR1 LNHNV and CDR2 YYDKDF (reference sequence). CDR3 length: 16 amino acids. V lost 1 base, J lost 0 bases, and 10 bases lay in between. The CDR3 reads CATSRGQGSSYNEQFF. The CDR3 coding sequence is TGTGCCACCAGCAGAGGGCAGGGGAGCTCCTACAATGAGCAGTTCTTC.

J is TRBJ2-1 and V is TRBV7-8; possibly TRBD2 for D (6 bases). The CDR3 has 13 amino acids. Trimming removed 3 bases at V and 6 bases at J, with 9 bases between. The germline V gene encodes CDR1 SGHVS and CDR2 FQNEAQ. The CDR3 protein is CASSFMGGNEQFF. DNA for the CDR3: TGTGCCAGCAGCTTTATGGGAGGCAATGAGCAGTTCTTC.

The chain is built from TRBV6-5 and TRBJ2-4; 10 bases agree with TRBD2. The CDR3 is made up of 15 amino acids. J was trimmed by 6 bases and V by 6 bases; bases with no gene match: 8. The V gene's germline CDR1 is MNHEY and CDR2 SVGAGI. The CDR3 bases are TGTGCCAGCAGGGGTAGCGGGGGGCAGGGAAACATTCAGTACTTC. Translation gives CASRGSGGQGNIQYF.

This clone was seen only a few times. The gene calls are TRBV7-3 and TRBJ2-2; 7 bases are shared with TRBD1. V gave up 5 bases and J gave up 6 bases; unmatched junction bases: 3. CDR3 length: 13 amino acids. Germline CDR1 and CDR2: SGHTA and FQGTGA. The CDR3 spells CASSNDRAGELFF. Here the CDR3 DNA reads TGTGCCAGCAGCAATGACAGGGCCGGGGAGCTGTTTTTT.

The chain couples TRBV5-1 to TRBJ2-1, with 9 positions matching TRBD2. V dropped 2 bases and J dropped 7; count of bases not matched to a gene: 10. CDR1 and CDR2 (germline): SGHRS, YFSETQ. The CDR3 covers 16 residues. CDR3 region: CASSFSASGAANEQFF. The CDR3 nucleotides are TGCGCCAGCAGCTTTTCGGCTAGCGGGGCCGCTAATGAGCAGTTCTTC.

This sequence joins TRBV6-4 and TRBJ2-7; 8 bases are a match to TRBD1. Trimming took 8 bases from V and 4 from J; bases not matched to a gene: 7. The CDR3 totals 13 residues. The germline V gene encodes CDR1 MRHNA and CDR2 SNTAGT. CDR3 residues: CASPGGELYEQYF. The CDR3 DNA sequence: TGTGCCAGCCCAGGGGGCGAATTATACGAGCAGTACTTC.

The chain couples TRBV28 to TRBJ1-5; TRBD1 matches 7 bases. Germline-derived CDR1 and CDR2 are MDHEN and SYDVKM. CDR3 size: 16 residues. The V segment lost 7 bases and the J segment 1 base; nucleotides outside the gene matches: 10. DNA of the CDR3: TGTGCCAGCACTCCTCAGGGGGAAAGGAGCAATCAGCCCCAGCATTTT. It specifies CASTPQGERSNQPQHF.